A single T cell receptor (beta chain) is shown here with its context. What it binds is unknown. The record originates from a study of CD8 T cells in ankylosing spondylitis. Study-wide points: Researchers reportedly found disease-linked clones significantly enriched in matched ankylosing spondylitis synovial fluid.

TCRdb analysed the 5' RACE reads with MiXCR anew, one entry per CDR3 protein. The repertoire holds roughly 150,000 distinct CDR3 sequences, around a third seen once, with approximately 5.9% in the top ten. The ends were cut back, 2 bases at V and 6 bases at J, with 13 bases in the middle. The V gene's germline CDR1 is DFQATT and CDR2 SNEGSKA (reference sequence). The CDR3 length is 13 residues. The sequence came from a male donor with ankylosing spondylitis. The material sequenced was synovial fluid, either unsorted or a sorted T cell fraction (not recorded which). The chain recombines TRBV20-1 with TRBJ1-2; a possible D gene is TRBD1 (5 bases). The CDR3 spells CSARRRTRDGYTF. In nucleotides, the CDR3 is TGCAGTGCTAGACGGAGGACAAGGGATGGCTACACCTTC.